The next 15 T cell receptor beta chains were all read from a single sample in a study of T and B cells in COVID-19 patients. TRB was amplified from about 260-540 ng of blood genomic DNA. Multiplex PCR with BIOMED2 TRB-A/B primer pools amplified TRB rearrangements. One entry per CDR3 protein results from TCRdb running MiXCR on the multiplex PCR reads. The sample consists of some 8,000 distinct CDR3 sequences, about a quarter of them appearing once. Sequencing was carried out using blood. The source of these receptors is a human donor who had recovered from COVID-19.

This clonotype qualifies as medium-sized. J is TRBJ1-4 and V is TRBV6-4; D not resolved. Germline-derived CDR1 and CDR2 are MRHNA and SNTAGT. With 8 bases removed from V and 0 bases from J, the gap between germline ends came to 10 bases. This CDR3 spans 14 amino acids. The CDR3 is CASGYNATNEKLFF. The CDR3 bases are TGTGCCAGCGGATACAATGCAACTAATGAAAAACTGTTTTTT.

This clonotype was observed a few times. The CDR3 here is CASSHGTPTTPQHF. The CDR3 DNA reads TGTGCCAGCAGCCACGGGACACCCACAACGCCCCAGCATTTT. The chain links TRBV12-3 or TRBV12-4 to TRBJ1-5; TRBD1 might be the D (6 bases). Between the trimmed V and J ends, which lost 6 bases and 9 bases, there was a span of 18 bases. This CDR3 is built from 14 residues.

This clonotype qualifies as medium-sized (0.01 to 0.1%). The chain uses TRBV18 and TRBJ2-3; 7 nucleotides match TRBD1. The CDR3 spans 15 residues. CDR1 is KGHSH and CDR2 is LQKENI in the germline V gene. With 3 bases clipped from V and 6 bases from J, the junction kept 9 bases outside the gene matches. For the CDR3, the DNA is TGTGCCAGCTCACCGTCAGACAGGGCCAGGGATACGCAGTATTTT. This translates into CASSPSDRARDTQYF.

This clonotype was seen at least ten times. The chain is built from TRBV12-3 or TRBV12-4 and TRBJ1-1; D not certain. CDR3 length equals 13 residues. V lost 3 bases, J lost 1 base, and 6 bases lay in between. Here the CDR3 DNA reads TGTGCCAGCAGTTTTTCAGAGAACACTGAAGCTTTCTTT. This sequence encodes CASSFSENTEAFF.

This chain uses TRBV29-1 with TRBJ2-1, with 12 positions matching TRBD2. J gave up 3 bases and V 7 bases, and 4 bases lay outside the gene matches. The CDR3 spans 14 residues. Per germline, CDR1 SQVTM and CDR2 ANQGSEA. The CDR3 is CSGRTSGDYNEQFF. CDR3 in DNA: TGCAGCGGGCGGACTAGCGGGGACTACAATGAGCAGTTCTTC.

The chain joins TRBV4-2 to TRBJ2-1; 13 nucleotides line up with TRBD2. CDR3 length: 16 amino acids. The V segment lost 3 bases and the J segment 7 bases; nucleotides outside the gene matches: 6. Germline V gene lookup returns CDR1 LGHNA and CDR2 YNFKEQ. The CDR3 nucleotides are TGTGCCAGCAGCCACGAAACTAGCGGGAGGGTAAATGAGCAGTTCTTC. This encodes CASSHETSGRVNEQFF.

The table lists this clonotype with a few counts. The V and J genes are TRBV28 and TRBJ2-7; perhaps TRBD1 as D (5 bases). CDR1 and CDR2 (germline): MDHEN, SYDVKM. This CDR3 comprises 14 residues. V was clipped by 10 bases and J by 5 bases, with 21 bases between them. The CDR3: CATKLRQGSNEQYF. In nucleotides, the CDR3 is TGTGCCACCAAACTGAGGCAGGGAAGCAACGAGCAGTACTTC.

In regard to this clonotype: Just one base apart from a much larger clone, this may be a read error. V usage is TRBV6-6 and J usage is TRBJ2-2; D may be TRBD2 (7 bases). The CDR3 totals 18 residues. Looked up from germline, CDR1 is MNHNY and CDR2 is SVGAGI (reference sequence). CDR3 sequence reads: CASSLSAGSRGGTWELFF. CDR3 DNA: TGTGCCAGCAGTTTATCAGCGGGGTCTAGGGGGGGCACCTGGGAGCTGTTTTTT.

By its share, this clonotype is medium-sized. This chain uses TRBV27 with TRBJ2-4; D is ambiguous. This CDR3 is built from 14 residues. Trimming stripped 2 bases from V and 7 bases from J, with 12 bases between. Germline V lookup: CDR1 MNHEY, CDR2 SMNVEV (reference sequence). CDR3 in amino acids: CASSLNPVLNIQYF. CDR3 coding DNA: TGTGCCAGCAGTTTAAACCCCGTACTGAACATTCAGTACTTC.

This clonotype was picked up many times. This rearrangement joins TRBV5-4 to TRBJ2-3; D call uncertain. This CDR3 has 13 amino acids. Germline V gene lookup returns CDR1 SGHNT and CDR2 YYREEE (reference sequence). The V and J ends lost 3 bases and 6 bases respectively, with 11 bases between them. This chain's CDR3 is CASSSWVVDTQYF. The CDR3 nucleotides read TGTGCCAGCAGCTCATGGGTCGTGGATACGCAGTATTTT.

The J gene is TRBJ2-1, the V gene TRBV6-5, with 9 bases that match TRBD1. The CDR3 spans 13 residues. Trimming removed 6 bases from V and 6 bases from J; junction bases left unmatched: 3. In germline, CDR1 is MNHEY, CDR2 SVGAGI. The CDR3 nucleotides read TGTGCCAGCAGGTGGACAGGGGTCAATGAGCAGTTCTTC. It specifies CASRWTGVNEQFF.

J is TRBJ2-1 and V is TRBV14; D is unresolved. Trimming left V 6 bases short and J 0 bases short, with 6 bases between. In germline, CDR1 is SGHDN, CDR2 FVKESK. The CDR3 covers 13 residues. CDR3 loop: CASSWTSYNEQFF. The CDR3 DNA reads as TGTGCCAGCAGTTGGACCTCCTACAATGAGCAGTTCTTC.

This clonotype was seen only a few times. The genes are TRBV20-1 and TRBJ2-2; D gene uncertain. CDR1 is DFQATT, CDR2 SNEGSKA, per germline (reference sequence). V lost 4 bases, J lost 4 bases, and 16 bases lay in between. This CDR3 is 15 amino acids long. In DNA form, the CDR3 reads TGCAGTGCTACGGACGGGCGGAAGATCACCGGGGAGCTGTTTTTT. Protein: CSATDGRKITGELFF.

The V and J genes are TRBV20-1 and TRBJ1-2; maybe TRBD1 (5 bases). Per germline, CDR1 DFQATT and CDR2 SNEGSKA (reference sequence). Trimming took off 1 base at V and 2 bases at J, with 14 bases between the two ends. The CDR3 loop spans 15 amino acids. The CDR3 protein is CSARGTSTGNYGYTF. As DNA, the CDR3 is TGCAGTGCTAGAGGGACATCGACGGGAAACTATGGCTACACCTTC.

Within the sample, this clonotype is medium-sized. The rearrangement links TRBV19 to TRBJ2-1, with D unresolved. Germline assignment: CDR1 LNHDA and CDR2 SQIVND (reference sequence). V lost 7 bases and J lost 6, with 16 bases in between. The CDR3 runs 14 residues. CDR3 residues: CASKLPGPFNEQFF. CDR3 bases: TGTGCCAGTAAATTGCCGGGCCCCTTCAATGAGCAGTTCTTC.